This is a list of T cell receptor beta chains from one sample in a study of blood T cell repertoires in COVID-19. TCRdb's copy holds only in-frame clones and misses some; the assay was immunoSEQ multiplex PCR. The sample includes roughly 240,000 clones, over 75% of them seen just once. The sample was peripheral blood. These receptors all come from a man in his fifties with COVID-19, enrolled during active disease. Each CDR3 is given with its conserved first and last residue. Fields, in order: J gene, V gene, D gene, clone size, CDR3 DNA, CDR3 protein. The D gene is left open where the match is weak. The listing skips clone size in some rows; elsewhere it reads once, few, many or a size class.

J: TRBJ2-1; V: TRBV11-2; D: TRBD2; size: NA; DNA: TGTGCCAGCAGCTTAGACGGGGGGGGCTATGAGCAGTTCTTC; CDR3: CASSLDGGGYEQFF
J: TRBJ2-3; V: TRBV4-3; D: TRBD2; size: NA; DNA: TGCGCCAGCAGAGCGGGGACTAGCACAGATACGCAGTATTTT; CDR3: CASRAGTSTDTQYF
J: TRBJ2-7; V: TRBV2; D: TRBD1; size: NA; DNA: TGTGCCAGCAGTGAGACAGGGAACTACGAGCAGTACTTC; CDR3: CASSETGNYEQYF
J: TRBJ2-1; V: TRBV24-1; D: NA; size: NA; DNA: TGTGCCACCAGTGTCACGGACAATGAGCAGTTCTTC; CDR3: CATSVTDNEQFF
J: TRBJ1-1; V: TRBV5-1; D: NA; size: NA; DNA: TGCGCCAGCAGCTTGGCCGGGGGAAGGGGCACTGAAGCTTTCTTT; CDR3: CASSLAGGRGTEAFF
J: TRBJ1-2; V: TRBV7-3; D: TRBD1; size: NA; DNA: TGTGCCAGCAGCTCGGACAGGGGCTATGGCTACACCTTC; CDR3: CASSSDRGYGYTF
J: TRBJ2-7; V: TRBV27; D: NA; size: NA; DNA: TGTGCCAGCAGCTTAGGGGCCGAGTTGTTCTACGAGCAGTACTTC; CDR3: CASSLGAELFYEQYF
J: TRBJ1-6; V: TRBV6-1; D: NA; size: NA; DNA: TGTGCCAGCAGTGAAGGACCGGGACTCTATAATTTACCCCTCCACTTT; CDR3: CASSEGPGLYNLPLHF
J: TRBJ1-1; V: TRBV6-2/TRBV6-3; D: NA; size: NA; DNA: TGTGCCAGCAGCCGACAGGCCCCCACTGAAGCTTTCTTT; CDR3: CASSRQAPTEAFF
J: TRBJ1-6; V: TRBV2; D: TRBD1; size: once; DNA: TGTGCCAGCAGGGATAGGACAGGGTATAATTCACCCCTCCACTTT; CDR3: CASRDRTGYNSPLHF
J: TRBJ2-5; V: TRBV5-8; D: NA; size: NA; DNA: TGTGCCAGCAGCTTGGATGGGCGCACTCAAGAGATCCAGTACTTC; CDR3: CASSLDGRTQEIQYF
J: TRBJ1-3; V: TRBV4-1; D: NA; size: NA; DNA: TGCGCCAGCAGCCAAGATAGGACAGTTGGAAACACCATATATTTT; CDR3: CASSQDRTVGNTIYF
J: TRBJ2-7; V: TRBV7-9; D: NA; size: NA; DNA: TGTGCCAGCAGCTTCGGAGGACTGCCCTACGAGCAGTACTTC; CDR3: CASSFGGLPYEQYF
J: TRBJ2-4; V: TRBV4-1; D: NA; size: NA; DNA: TGCGCCAGCAGCCAAGAATTGGTAGCGAGTTGGGCCAAAAACATTCAGTACTTC; CDR3: CASSQELVASWAKNIQYF
J: TRBJ1-1; V: TRBV7-3; D: NA; size: NA; DNA: TGTGCCAGCAGCCCGAGGGGAGGTGAAGCTTTCTTT; CDR3: CASSPRGGEAFF
J: TRBJ2-5; V: TRBV4-1; D: NA; size: NA; DNA: TGCGCCAGCAGCCAAGATAGGAGAGAGACCCAGTACTTC; CDR3: CASSQDRRETQYF
J: TRBJ2-5; V: TRBV7-3; D: NA; size: NA; DNA: TGTGCCAGCAGCTTATATGGGGGGACTGGGACAGACCAAGGGACCCAGTACTTC; CDR3: CASSLYGGTGTDQGTQYF
J: TRBJ1-1; V: TRBV2; D: TRBD1; size: NA; DNA: TGTGCCAGCAGGGACCCGGGACAGGGAAACACTGAAGCTTTCTTT; CDR3: CASRDPGQGNTEAFF
J: TRBJ2-5; V: TRBV19; D: NA; size: NA; DNA: TGTGCCAGTAGTATGTCCCGCCGGGGAACACAAGAGACCCAGTACTTC; CDR3: CASSMSRRGTQETQYF
J: TRBJ1-2; V: TRBV4-1; D: NA; size: NA; DNA: TGCGCCAGCAGCCAACCCCTCGGAGGGTACGGTGGCTACACCTTC; CDR3: CASSQPLGGYGGYTF
J: TRBJ2-7; V: TRBV27; D: NA; size: once; DNA: TGTGCCTCTAAACAGGCCTCCTCCTACGAGCAGTACTTC; CDR3: CASKQASSYEQYF
J: TRBJ2-2; V: TRBV3-1/TRBV3-2; D: TRBD1; size: NA; DNA: TGTGCCAGCAGCCATCGACAGGGATGGGAGCTGTTTTTT; CDR3: CASSHRQGWELFF
J: TRBJ1-2; V: TRBV7-9; D: TRBD1; size: NA; DNA: TGTGCCAGCAGCTTAGGAGGGACAGATTCCCTCTTCGATGGCTACACCTTC; CDR3: CASSLGGTDSLFDGYTF
J: TRBJ2-7; V: TRBV7-9; D: NA; size: few; DNA: TGTGCCAGCAGCTTAGCGGGGACTTACGAGCAGTACTTC; CDR3: CASSLAGTYEQYF
J: TRBJ1-1; V: TRBV7-6; D: NA; size: NA; DNA: TGTGCCAGCAGCCCCACGGGGGGTATGAACACTGAAGCTTTCTTT; CDR3: CASSPTGGMNTEAFF
J: TRBJ1-4; V: TRBV5-1; D: NA; size: NA; DNA: TGCGCCAGCAGCTTGGAGTCAGGAAGTAATGAAAAACTGTTTTTT; CDR3: CASSLESGSNEKLFF
J: TRBJ2-5; V: TRBV19; D: NA; size: NA; DNA: TGTGCCAGTAGTCCAACAGCATCTCCCCAAGAGACCCAGTACTTC; CDR3: CASSPTASPQETQYF
J: TRBJ1-1; V: TRBV28; D: TRBD1; size: NA; DNA: TGTGCCAGCAGTGGGACAGCTAAAAAAGCTTTCTTT; CDR3: CASSGTAKKAFF
J: TRBJ2-3; V: TRBV7-6; D: TRBD2; size: NA; DNA: TGTGCCAGCAGCTTAGCGCTAGCGGGGGGATCAGATACGCAGTATTTT; CDR3: CASSLALAGGSDTQYF
J: TRBJ2-7; V: TRBV7-2; D: NA; size: NA; DNA: TGTGCCAGCAGCTCTGACAGGCGTGGGGGGCAGTACTTC; CDR3: CASSSDRRGGQYF
J: TRBJ1-2; V: TRBV6-5; D: NA; size: NA; DNA: TGTGCCAGCAGGGGGGGGGAAGGCGGCTACACCTTC; CDR3: CASRGGEGGYTF
J: TRBJ2-6; V: TRBV6-5; D: NA; size: NA; DNA: TGTGCCATAGGGAGCTCTGGGGCCAACGTCCTGACTTTC; CDR3: CAIGSSGANVLTF
J: TRBJ1-2; V: TRBV2; D: NA; size: NA; DNA: TGTGCCAGCTCGATACTCCAGGGGTCTGGCTACACCTTC; CDR3: CASSILQGSGYTF
J: TRBJ2-7; V: TRBV19; D: TRBD1; size: NA; DNA: TGTGCCAGTAGTTTCGTCCGAGACAGGGGCTACGAGCAGTACTTC; CDR3: CASSFVRDRGYEQYF
J: TRBJ2-7; V: TRBV29-1; D: NA; size: NA; DNA: TGCAGCGTTGGGGGGCAGGGAATCTACGAGCAGTACTTC; CDR3: CSVGGQGIYEQYF